In its sample, the clone carrying this T cell receptor beta chain was seen a few times. These patients, aged 18 to 65, had recently diagnosed hyperthyroidism lasting under 2 months. This entry belongs to a study of T cells in Graves' hyperthyroidism and ophthalmopathy. V shed 0 bases and J shed 4 bases, with 16 bases lying between them. The CDR3 extends over 17 amino acids. Amplification yielded TCR beta CDR3 regions, with RNA transcripts as the source. Initially, a first-round RT-PCR of the TCR CDR3 employed the HTBI primer set. TCRdb independently ran MiXCR on the multiplex PCR reads; one entry per CDR3 protein. The data hold hundreds of thousands of distinct CDR3 sequences, with approximately 18% observed a single time.

The V and J genes are TRBV12-3 or TRBV12-4 and TRBJ1-3; a possible D gene is TRBD1 (5 bases). This clonotype was obtained from a woman between 45 and 60 years old with Graves' hyperthyroidism that later progressed to Graves' ophthalmopathy. What was sequenced was blood. The CDR3 DNA reads as TGTGCCAGCAGTTTAGCGCTAACGGGGGGAAGCGGAAACACCATATATTTT. This translates into CASSLALTGGSGNTIYF.